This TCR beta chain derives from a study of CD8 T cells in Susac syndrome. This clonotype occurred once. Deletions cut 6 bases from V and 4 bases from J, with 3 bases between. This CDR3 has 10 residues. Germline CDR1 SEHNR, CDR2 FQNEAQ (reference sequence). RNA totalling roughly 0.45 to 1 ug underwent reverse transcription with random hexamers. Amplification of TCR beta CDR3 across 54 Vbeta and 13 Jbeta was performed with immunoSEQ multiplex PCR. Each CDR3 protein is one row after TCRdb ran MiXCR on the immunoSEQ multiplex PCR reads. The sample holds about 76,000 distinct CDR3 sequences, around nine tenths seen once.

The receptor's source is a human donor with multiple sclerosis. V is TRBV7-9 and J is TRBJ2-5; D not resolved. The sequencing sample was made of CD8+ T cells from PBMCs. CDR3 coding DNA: TGTGCCAGCAGTGCAGAGACCCAGTACTTC. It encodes CASSAETQYF.